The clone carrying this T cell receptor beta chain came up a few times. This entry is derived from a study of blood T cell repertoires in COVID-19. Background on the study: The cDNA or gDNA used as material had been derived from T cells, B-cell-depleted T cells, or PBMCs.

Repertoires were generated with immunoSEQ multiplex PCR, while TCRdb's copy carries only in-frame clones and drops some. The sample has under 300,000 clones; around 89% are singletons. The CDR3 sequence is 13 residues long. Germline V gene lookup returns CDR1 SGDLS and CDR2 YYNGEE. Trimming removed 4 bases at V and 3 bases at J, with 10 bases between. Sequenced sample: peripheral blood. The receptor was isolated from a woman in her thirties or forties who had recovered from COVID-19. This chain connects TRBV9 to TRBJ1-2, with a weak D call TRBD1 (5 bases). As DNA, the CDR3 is TGTGCCAGCAGCCCTCAGGGTGACTATGGCTACACCTTC. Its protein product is CASSPQGDYGYTF.